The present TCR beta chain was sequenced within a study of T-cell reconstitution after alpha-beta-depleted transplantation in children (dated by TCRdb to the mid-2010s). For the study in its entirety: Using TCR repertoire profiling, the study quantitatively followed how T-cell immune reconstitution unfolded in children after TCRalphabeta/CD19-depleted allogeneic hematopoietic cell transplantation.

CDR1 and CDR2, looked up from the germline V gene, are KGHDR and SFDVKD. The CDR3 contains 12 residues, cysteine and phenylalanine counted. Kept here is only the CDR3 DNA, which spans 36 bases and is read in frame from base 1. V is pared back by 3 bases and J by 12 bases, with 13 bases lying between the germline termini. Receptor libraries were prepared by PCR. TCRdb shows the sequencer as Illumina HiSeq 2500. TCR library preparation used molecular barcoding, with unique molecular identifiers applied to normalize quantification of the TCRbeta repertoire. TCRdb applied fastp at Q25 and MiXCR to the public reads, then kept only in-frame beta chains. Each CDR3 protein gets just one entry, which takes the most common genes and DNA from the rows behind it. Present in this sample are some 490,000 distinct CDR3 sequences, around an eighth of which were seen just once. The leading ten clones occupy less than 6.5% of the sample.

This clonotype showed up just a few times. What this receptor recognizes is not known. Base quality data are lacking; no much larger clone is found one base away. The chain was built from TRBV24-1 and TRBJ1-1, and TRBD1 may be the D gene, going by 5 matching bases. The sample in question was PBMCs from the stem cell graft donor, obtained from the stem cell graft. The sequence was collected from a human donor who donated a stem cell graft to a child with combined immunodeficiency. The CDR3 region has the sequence CATSDGALESFF. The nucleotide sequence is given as TGTGCCACCAGTGATGGGGCCCTGGAGTCTTTCTTT.